Each of the 6 T cell receptor beta chains below was sequenced from the same sample in a study of T cells after yellow fever vaccination. From the 5' RACE reads, TCRdb called clonotypes with MiXCR, one entry per CDR3 protein. The data hold about 400,000 distinct CDR3 sequences, with 6.2% observed a single time. Material: PBMCs, obtained 5 days after the yellow fever booster vaccination. The source is a man aged 30 to 39 who received the YFV17D yellow fever vaccine.

This chain links TRBV7-2 with TRBJ2-7; D gene unclear. Trimming pared 2 bases from V and 4 bases from J, leaving 6 bases between. The CDR3 length is 12 residues. The germline V gene encodes CDR1 SGHTA and CDR2 FQGNSA. The CDR3 sequence: CASSLTQYEQYF. The CDR3 coding sequence is TGTGCCAGCAGCTTAACTCAGTACGAGCAGTACTTC.

This clonotype has just a few counts. This chain joins TRBV3-1 and TRBJ2-7, with D perhaps matching TRBD2 (6 bases). Germline V gives CDR1 LGHDT, CDR2 YNNKEL (reference sequence). The CDR3 sequence is 15 residues long. V lost 3 bases, J lost 2 bases, and 14 bases lay in between. The CDR3 is CASSQIQAGTYEQYF. The CDR3 nucleotides are TGTGCCAGCAGCCAGATCCAGGCGGGAACCTACGAGCAGTACTTC.

This clonotype came up many times. This rearrangement joins TRBV29-1 to TRBJ1-2; D may be TRBD1 (5 bases). The CDR3 sequence is 14 residues long. The V and J ends lost 4 bases and 4 bases respectively, with 16 bases between them. Looked up from germline, CDR1 is SQVTM and CDR2 is ANQGSEA. CDR3 residues: CSVGDSQDGYGYTF. In nucleotides, the CDR3 is TGCAGCGTTGGGGACTCCCAAGACGGCTATGGCTACACCTTC.

The sample holds many counts of this clonotype. This chain uses TRBV11-2 with TRBJ2-5; 9 bases match TRBD1. J gave up 5 bases and V 6 bases, and 10 bases lay outside the gene matches. The CDR3 consists of 15 residues. Germline V gene data show CDR1 as SGHAT and CDR2 as FQNNGV. The CDR3 nucleotides are TGTGCCAGCAGTCAACAGGGGGCCCTGGGGGAGACCCAGTACTTC. Translation gives CASSQQGALGETQYF.

This clonotype was counted a few times. The V gene is TRBV29-1, the J gene TRBJ2-7; D is possibly TRBD1 or TRBD2 (5 bases each). Germline V CDR1 and CDR2: SQVTM, ANQGSEA. V was pared by 7 bases and J by 7 bases, with 17 bases between. This CDR3 region has 12 residues. The CDR3 sequence: CSAGTLSREQYF. The DNA of the CDR3 is TGCAGCGCCGGGACCCTCTCTCGGGAGCAGTACTTC.

The table lists this clonotype with many counts. The rearrangement links TRBV10-3 to TRBJ2-5, with a weak D call TRBD1 (5 bases). Germline CDR1 reads ENHRY; CDR2 reads SYGVKD. This CDR3 contains 14 residues. V lost 2 bases and J lost 4, with 11 bases in between. The CDR3 spells CAISESQGGETQYF. The CDR3 region has the DNA TGTGCCATCAGTGAGAGCCAGGGCGGAGAGACCCAGTACTTC.